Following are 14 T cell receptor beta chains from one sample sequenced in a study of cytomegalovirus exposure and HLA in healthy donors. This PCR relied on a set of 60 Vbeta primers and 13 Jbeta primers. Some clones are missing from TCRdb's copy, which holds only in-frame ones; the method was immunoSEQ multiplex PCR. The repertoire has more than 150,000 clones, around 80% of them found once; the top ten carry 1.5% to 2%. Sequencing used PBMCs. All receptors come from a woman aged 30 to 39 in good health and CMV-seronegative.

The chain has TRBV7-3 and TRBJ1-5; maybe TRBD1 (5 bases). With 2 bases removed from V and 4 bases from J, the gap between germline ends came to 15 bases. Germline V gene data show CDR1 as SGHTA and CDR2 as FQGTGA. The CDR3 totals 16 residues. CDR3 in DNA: TGTGCCAGCAGCTTAGAAGAGGCCCAGGGTAATCAGCCCCAGCATTTT. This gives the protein CASSLEEAQGNQPQHF. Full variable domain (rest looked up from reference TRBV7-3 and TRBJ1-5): GAGVSQTPSNKVTEKGKYVELRCDPISGHTALYWYRQSLGQGPEFLIYFQGTGAADDSGLPNDRFFAVRPEGSVSTLKIQRTERGDSAVYLCASSLEEAQGNQPQHFGDGTRLSIL.

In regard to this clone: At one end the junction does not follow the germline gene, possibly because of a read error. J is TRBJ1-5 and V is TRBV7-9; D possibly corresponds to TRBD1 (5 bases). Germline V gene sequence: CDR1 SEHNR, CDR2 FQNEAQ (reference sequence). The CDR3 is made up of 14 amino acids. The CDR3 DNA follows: TGTTCCAGCAGCTTAGGGGCAATGGCCGAGCCCCAGCATTTT. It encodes CSSSLGAMAEPQHF.

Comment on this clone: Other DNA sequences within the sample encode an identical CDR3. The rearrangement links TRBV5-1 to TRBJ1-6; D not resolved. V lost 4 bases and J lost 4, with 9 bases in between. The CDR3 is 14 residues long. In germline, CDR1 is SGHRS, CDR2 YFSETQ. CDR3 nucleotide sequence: TGCGCCAGCAGCGGAGGGAGTTATAATTCACCCCTCCACTTT. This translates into CASSGGSYNSPLHF.

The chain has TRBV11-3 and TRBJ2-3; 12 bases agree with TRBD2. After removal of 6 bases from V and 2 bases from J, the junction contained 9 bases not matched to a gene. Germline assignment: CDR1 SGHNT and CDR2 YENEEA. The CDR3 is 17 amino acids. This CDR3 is CASRTAGLAGITDTQYF. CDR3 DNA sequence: TGTGCCAGCAGAACTGCCGGACTAGCGGGGATCACAGATACGCAGTATTTT.

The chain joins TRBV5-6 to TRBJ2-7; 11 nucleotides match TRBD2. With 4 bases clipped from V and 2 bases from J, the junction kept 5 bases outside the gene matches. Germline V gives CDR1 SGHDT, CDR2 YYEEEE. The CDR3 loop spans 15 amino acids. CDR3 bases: TGTGCCAGCAGCCCGACTAGCGGGGTTACCTACGAGCAGTACTTC. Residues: CASSPTSGVTYEQYF.

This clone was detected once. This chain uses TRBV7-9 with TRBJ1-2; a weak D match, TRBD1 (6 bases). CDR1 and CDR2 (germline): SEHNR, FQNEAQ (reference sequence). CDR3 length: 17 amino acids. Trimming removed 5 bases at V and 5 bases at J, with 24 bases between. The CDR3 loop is CASSPNPGTKAGYGYTF. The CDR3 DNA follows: TGTGCCAGCAGCCCAAACCCCGGGACAAAAGCGGGATATGGCTACACCTTC.

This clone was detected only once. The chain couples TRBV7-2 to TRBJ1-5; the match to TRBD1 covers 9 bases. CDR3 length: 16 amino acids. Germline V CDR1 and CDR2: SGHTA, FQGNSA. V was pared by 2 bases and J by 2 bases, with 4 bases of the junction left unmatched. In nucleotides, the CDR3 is TGTGCCAGCAGCTTAACAGGGGGCTATCGCAATCAGCCCCAGCATTTT. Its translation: CASSLTGGYRNQPQHF.

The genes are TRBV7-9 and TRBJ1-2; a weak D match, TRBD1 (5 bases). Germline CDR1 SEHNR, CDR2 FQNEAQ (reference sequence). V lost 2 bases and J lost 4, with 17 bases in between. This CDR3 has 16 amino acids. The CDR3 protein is CASSLQDSLTLYGYTF. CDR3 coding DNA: TGTGCCAGCAGCTTACAAGACAGCCTGACCCTCTATGGCTACACCTTC.

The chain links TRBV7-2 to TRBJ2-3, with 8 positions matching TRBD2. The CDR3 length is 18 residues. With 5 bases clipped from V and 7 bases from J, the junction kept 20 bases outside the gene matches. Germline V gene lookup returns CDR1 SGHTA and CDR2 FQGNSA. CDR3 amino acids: CASSPHAVSAGGLHTQYF. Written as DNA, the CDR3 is TGTGCCAGCAGCCCCCATGCGGTTTCGGCGGGGGGCCTTCATACGCAGTATTTT.

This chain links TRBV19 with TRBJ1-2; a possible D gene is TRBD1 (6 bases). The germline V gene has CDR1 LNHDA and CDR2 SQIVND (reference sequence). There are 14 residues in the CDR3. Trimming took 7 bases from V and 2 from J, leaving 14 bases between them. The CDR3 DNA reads TGTGCCAGTAATCCTTTAACAGGGAACTATGGCTACACCTTC. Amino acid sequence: CASNPLTGNYGYTF.

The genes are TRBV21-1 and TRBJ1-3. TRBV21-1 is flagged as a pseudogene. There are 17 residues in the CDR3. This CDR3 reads CASSKALRGDPGNTIYF. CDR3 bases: TGTGCCAGCAGCAAAGCGCTTCGGGGGGACCCTGGAAACACCATATATTTT.

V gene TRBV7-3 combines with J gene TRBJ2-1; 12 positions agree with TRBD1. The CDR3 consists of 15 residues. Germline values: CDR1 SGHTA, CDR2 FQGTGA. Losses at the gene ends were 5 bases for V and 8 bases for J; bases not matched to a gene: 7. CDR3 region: CASSMWDRGQDEQFF. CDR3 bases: TGTGCCAGCAGCATGTGGGACAGGGGGCAGGATGAGCAGTTCTTC. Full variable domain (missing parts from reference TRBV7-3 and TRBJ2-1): GAGVSQTPSNKVTEKGKYVELRCDPISGHTALYWYRQSLGQGPEFLIYFQGTGAADDSGLPNDRFFAVRPEGSVSTLKIQRTERGDSAVYLCASSMWDRGQDEQFFGPGTRLTVL.

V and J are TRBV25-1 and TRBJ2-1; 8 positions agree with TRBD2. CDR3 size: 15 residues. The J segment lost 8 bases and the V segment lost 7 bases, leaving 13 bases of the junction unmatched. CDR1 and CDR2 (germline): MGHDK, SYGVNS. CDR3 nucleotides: TGTGCCAGCATCGGGAAGGGGGACGGGGGGGATGAGCAGTTCTTC. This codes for CASIGKGDGGDEQFF.

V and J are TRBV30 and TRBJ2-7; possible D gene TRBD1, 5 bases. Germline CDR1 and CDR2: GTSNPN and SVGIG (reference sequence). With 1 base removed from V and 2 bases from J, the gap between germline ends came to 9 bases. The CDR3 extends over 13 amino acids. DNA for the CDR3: TGTGCCTGGAGTGGGGGCGGTCCCTACGAGCAGTACTTC. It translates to CAWSGGGPYEQYF.